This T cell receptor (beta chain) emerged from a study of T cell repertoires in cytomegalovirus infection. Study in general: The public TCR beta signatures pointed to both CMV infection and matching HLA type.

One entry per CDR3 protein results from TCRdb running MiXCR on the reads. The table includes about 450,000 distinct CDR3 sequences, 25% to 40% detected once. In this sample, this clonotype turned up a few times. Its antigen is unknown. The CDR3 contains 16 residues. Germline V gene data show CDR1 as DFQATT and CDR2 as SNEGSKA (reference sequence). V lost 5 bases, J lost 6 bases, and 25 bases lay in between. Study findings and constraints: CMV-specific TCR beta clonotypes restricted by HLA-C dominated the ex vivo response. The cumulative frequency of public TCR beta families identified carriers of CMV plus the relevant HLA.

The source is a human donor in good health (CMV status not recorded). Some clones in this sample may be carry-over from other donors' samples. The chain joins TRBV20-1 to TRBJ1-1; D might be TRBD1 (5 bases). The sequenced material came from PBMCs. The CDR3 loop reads CSAPTNLDRVYPEAFF. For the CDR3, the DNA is TGCAGTGCTCCGACAAATTTAGACAGAGTATATCCTGAAGCTTTCTTT.